These 22 T cell receptor beta chains were all obtained from the same sample, sequenced in a study of blood T cell repertoires in COVID-19. Data came from immunoSEQ multiplex PCR; TCRdb stores just in-frame clones and leaves some out. The data hold about 190,000 clones, with 70% to 90% observed a single time. Material for sequencing was peripheral blood. The receptors originated from a woman aged 40-49 years who had recovered from COVID-19.

The rearrangement links TRBV10-3 to TRBJ2-3; TRBD2 agrees at 10 bases. Trimming removed 6 bases from V and 5 bases from J; junction bases left unmatched: 8. The CDR3 consists of 15 residues. The germline V gene encodes CDR1 ENHRY and CDR2 SYGVKD. The CDR3 spells CAISPAGGVRDTQYF. In DNA form, the CDR3 reads TGTGCCATCAGCCCAGCGGGAGGGGTTCGAGATACGCAGTATTTT.

The CDR3 coding sequence is TGTGCCAGCAGCAATACAGGGGGCCCCGGGGAGCTGTTTTTT. This gives the protein CASSNTGGPGELFF. This chain uses TRBV4-2 with TRBJ2-2, with TRBD1 identical over 9 bases. The trim removed 5 bases at V and 6 bases at J, leaving 4 bases unmatched. The germline V gene has CDR1 LGHNA and CDR2 YNFKEQ. CDR3 length: 14 amino acids.

The chain joins TRBV29-1 to TRBJ2-1, with a possible D match to TRBD1 (5 bases). From germline, CDR1 is SQVTM and CDR2 ANQGSEA. Trimming removed 7 bases at V and 5 bases at J, with 6 bases between. The CDR3 contains 10 residues. CDR3 in DNA: TGCAGCGGACAGAACAATGAGCAGTTCTTC. The encoded protein is CSGQNNEQFF.

The rearrangement links TRBV2 to TRBJ2-4; 8 nucleotides align to TRBD2. CDR1 SNHLY and CDR2 FYNNEI come from the germline V gene. The V gene end was trimmed by 7 bases and the J gene end by 0 bases; junction bases not matched to a gene: 11. The CDR3 length is 17 residues. The CDR3 sequence is CASTVGSGTLAKNIQYF. CDR3 coding DNA: TGTGCCAGCACCGTGGGTAGCGGGACCCTAGCCAAAAACATTCAGTACTTC.

The CDR3 reads CASSRREVEPQHF. CDR3 in DNA: TGTGCCAGCAGCCGCCGAGAGGTTGAGCCCCAGCATTTT. The chain employs TRBV12-3 or TRBV12-4 and TRBJ1-5; D call uncertain. Trimming stripped 6 bases from V and 8 bases from J, with 14 bases between. This CDR3 is 13 amino acids long.

The chain links TRBV3-1 (or the pseudogene TRBV3-2) to TRBJ1-5; no reliable D call. The CDR3 is made up of 13 amino acids. The germline CDR1 and CDR2 sequences are LGHDT and YNNKEL (reference sequence). V lost 2 bases to trimming and J lost 7 bases, with 9 bases between them. CDR3 in DNA: TGTGCCAGCAGCCAAATTCTGGGCCAGCCCCAGCATTTT. Translating gives CASSQILGQPQHF.

The chain joins TRBV5-6 to TRBJ1-4; 7 bases match TRBD1. V shed 5 bases and J 2 bases; nucleotides not matched to a gene: 6. Germline-derived CDR1 and CDR2 are SGHDT and YYEEEE. The CDR3 totals 15 residues. The CDR3 here is CASRPGGSTNEKLFF. As DNA, the CDR3 is TGTGCCAGCAGACCAGGGGGAAGCACTAATGAAAAACTGTTTTTT.

This chain connects TRBV19 to TRBJ1-3; perhaps TRBD1 as D (6 bases). V was clipped by 6 bases and J by 0 bases, with 9 bases between them. CDR3 length equals 14 residues. Germline loops: CDR1 LNHDA, CDR2 SQIVND (reference sequence). As DNA, the CDR3 is TGTGCCAGTAGCCGGGGGGCCTCTGGAAACACCATATATTTT. Its protein is CASSRGASGNTIYF.

This chain uses TRBV19 with TRBJ2-7; 7 bases match TRBD1. J gave up 3 bases and V 5 bases, and 13 bases lay outside the gene matches. Germline lookup yields CDR1 LNHDA and CDR2 SQIVND (reference sequence). The CDR3 is 16 residues long. The CDR3: CASSYRGRPQVYEQYF. DNA for the CDR3: TGTGCCAGTAGTTACAGGGGTCGACCTCAGGTCTACGAGCAGTACTTC.

The rearrangement uses TRBV7-2 and TRBJ2-7, with 7 positions matching TRBD1. Trimming took 5 bases from V and 9 from J; bases not matched to a gene: 13. Looked up from germline, CDR1 is SGHTA and CDR2 is FQGNSA. This CDR3 is 14 amino acids long. CDR3 amino acids: CASSKGQGETVQYF. As DNA, the CDR3 is TGTGCCAGCAGCAAAGGTCAGGGGGAAACTGTGCAGTACTTC.

This chain links TRBV19 with TRBJ1-3; TRBD1 aligns across 8 bases. This CDR3 is 15 amino acids long. CDR1 LNHDA and CDR2 SQIVND come from the germline V gene (reference sequence). Losses at the gene ends were 5 bases for V and 4 bases for J; bases not matched to a gene: 7. CDR3 sequence reads: CASSWTGTTGNTIYF. As DNA, the CDR3 is TGTGCCAGTAGTTGGACAGGGACGACGGGAAACACCATATATTTT.

This clone was counted a single time. The genes are TRBV7-2 and TRBJ2-1, with 12 bases matching TRBD2. Germline assignment: CDR1 SGHTA and CDR2 FQGNSA. Trimming cost V 4 bases and J 2 bases; bases outside gene matches: 9. The CDR3 has 18 residues. CDR3 in DNA: TGTGCCAGCAGCTCAGGTCCGACTAGCGGGGGTGCCTACAATGAGCAGTTCTTC. This gives the protein CASSSGPTSGGAYNEQFF.

The V and J genes are TRBV6-6 and TRBJ1-5; D remains unclear. V was pared by 5 bases and J by 2 bases, with 16 bases between. Germline CDR1 MNHNY, CDR2 SVGAGI (reference sequence). This CDR3 is 16 amino acids long. DNA for the CDR3: TGTGCCAGCAGTGTAACAGCCTACGGTGGCAATCAGCCCCAGCATTTT. Translating it yields CASSVTAYGGNQPQHF.

Here the CDR3 reads CASSAQLAGTRRISYEQYF. In DNA form, the CDR3 reads TGTGCCAGCAGCGCCCAACTAGCGGGGACGCGCCGAATCTCCTACGAGCAGTACTTC. The chain recombines TRBV7-2 with TRBJ2-7; 10 nucleotides align to TRBD2. This CDR3 region has 19 residues. In germline, CDR1 is SGHTA, CDR2 FQGNSA. V lost 5 bases and J lost 0; bases outside the gene matches: 16.

This rearrangement joins TRBV18 to TRBJ1-2; no definite D call. This CDR3 comprises 18 residues. CDR1 is KGHSH, CDR2 LQKENI, per germline. Trimming pared 3 bases from V and 0 bases from J, leaving 20 bases between. CDR3 loop: CASSPQEDLGSANYGYTF. CDR3 DNA: TGTGCCAGCTCACCGCAGGAGGACCTTGGCAGCGCTAACTATGGCTACACCTTC.

The rearrangement joins TRBV3-1 (or the pseudogene TRBV3-2) to TRBJ1-2, with D uncertain. V dropped 2 bases and J dropped 2 bases, with 18 bases sitting between them. The CDR3 has 17 amino acids. Per the germline V gene, CDR1 is LGHDT and CDR2 is YNNKEL (reference sequence). CDR3 amino acids: CASSQPHRASGNYGYTF. CDR3 DNA sequence: TGTGCCAGCAGCCAACCCCACCGGGCTTCGGGGAACTATGGCTACACCTTC.

The chain couples TRBV6-5 to TRBJ1-2; tentatively, D is TRBD1 (5 bases). Trimming pared 5 bases from V and 8 bases from J, leaving 21 bases between. Germline V gene data show CDR1 as MNHEY and CDR2 as SVGAGI. The CDR3 sequence is 15 residues long. Here the CDR3 DNA reads TGTGCCAGCAGTAATCTACTTGGGGGAGCGGGAGGCTACACCTTC. This gives the protein CASSNLLGGAGGYTF.

This clone was seen a handful of times. The CDR3 spells CASGRAGGITGELFF. The CDR3 DNA follows: TGTGCCAGCGGCAGAGCGGGAGGAATCACCGGGGAGCTGTTTTTT. The chain is built from TRBV2 and TRBJ2-2, with TRBD2 matching 9 bases. Unmatched junction bases numbered 8, after V lost 8 bases and J lost 4 bases. The CDR3 spans 15 residues. Germline CDR1 is SNHLY and CDR2 is FYNNEI.

The CDR3 coding sequence is TGTGCCAGCAGCTTATCAGCCGGGAACCAGCCCCAGCATTTT. Its protein product is CASSLSAGNQPQHF. The J gene is TRBJ1-5, the V gene TRBV7-9; D unresolved. Trimming shortened V by 2 bases and J by 7 bases, and 12 bases separated the two germline ends. This CDR3 has 14 residues. Germline V lookup: CDR1 SEHNR, CDR2 FQNEAQ (reference sequence).

The J gene is TRBJ1-2, the V gene TRBV11-2; D gene uncertain. The CDR3 consists of 13 residues. The germline V gene has CDR1 SGHAT and CDR2 FQNNGV. V lost 5 bases and J lost 4, with 11 bases in between. CDR3 coding DNA: TGTGCCAGCAGCGCCACGGGTCCCTATGGCTACACCTTC. The encoded protein is CASSATGPYGYTF.

This chain links TRBV19 with TRBJ1-4; D gene uncertain. This CDR3 is 15 amino acids long. The germline CDR1 and CDR2 sequences are LNHDA and SQIVND (reference sequence). V lost 3 bases, J lost 7 bases, and 15 bases lay in between. The chain's CDR3 is CASSISAGGLEKLFF. The CDR3 coding sequence is TGTGCCAGTAGTATCTCTGCAGGTGGACTTGAAAAACTGTTTTTT.

V and J are TRBV19 and TRBJ1-6; 7 nucleotides line up with TRBD1. Per germline, CDR1 LNHDA and CDR2 SQIVND (reference sequence). CDR3 length equals 15 residues. Trimming removed 5 bases from V and 3 bases from J; junction bases left unmatched: 4. CDR3 sequence: CASSPRDSYNSPLHF. DNA of the CDR3: TGTGCCAGTAGTCCCAGGGACAGCTATAATTCACCCCTCCACTTT.